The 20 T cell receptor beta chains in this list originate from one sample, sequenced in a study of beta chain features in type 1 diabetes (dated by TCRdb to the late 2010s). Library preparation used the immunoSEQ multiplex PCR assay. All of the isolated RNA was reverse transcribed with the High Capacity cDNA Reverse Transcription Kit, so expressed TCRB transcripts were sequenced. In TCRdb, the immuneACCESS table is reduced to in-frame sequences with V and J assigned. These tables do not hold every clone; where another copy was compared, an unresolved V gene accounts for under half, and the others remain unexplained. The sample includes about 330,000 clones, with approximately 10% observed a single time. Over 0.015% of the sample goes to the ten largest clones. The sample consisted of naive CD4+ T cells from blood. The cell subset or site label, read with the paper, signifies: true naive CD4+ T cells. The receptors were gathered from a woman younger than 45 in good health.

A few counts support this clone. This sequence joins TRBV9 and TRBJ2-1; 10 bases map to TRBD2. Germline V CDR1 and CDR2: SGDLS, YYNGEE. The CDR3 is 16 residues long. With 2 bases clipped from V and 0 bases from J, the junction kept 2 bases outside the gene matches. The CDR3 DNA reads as TGTGCCAGCAGCGTGTCTAGCGGGAGCTCCTACAATGAGCAGTTCTTC. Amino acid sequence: CASSVSSGSSYNEQFF.

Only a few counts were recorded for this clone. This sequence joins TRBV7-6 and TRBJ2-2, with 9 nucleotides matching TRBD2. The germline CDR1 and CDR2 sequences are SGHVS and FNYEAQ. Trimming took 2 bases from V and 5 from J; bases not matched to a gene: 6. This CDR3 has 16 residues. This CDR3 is CASSLYSGSGTGELFF. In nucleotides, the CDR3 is TGTGCCAGCAGCTTATATAGCGGGAGTGGGACCGGGGAGCTGTTTTTT.

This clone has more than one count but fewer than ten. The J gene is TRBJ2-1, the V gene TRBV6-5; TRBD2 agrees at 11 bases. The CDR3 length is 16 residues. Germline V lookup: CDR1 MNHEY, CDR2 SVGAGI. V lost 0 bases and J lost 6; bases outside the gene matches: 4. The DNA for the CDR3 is TGTGCCAGCAGTTACTCGACAGGGACTAGCGGCAATGAGCAGTTCTTC. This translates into CASSYSTGTSGNEQFF.

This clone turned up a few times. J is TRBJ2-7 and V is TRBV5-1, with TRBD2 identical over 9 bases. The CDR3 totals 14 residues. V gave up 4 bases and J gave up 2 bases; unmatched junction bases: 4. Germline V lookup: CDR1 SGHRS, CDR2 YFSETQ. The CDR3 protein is CASSLTSGTYEQYF. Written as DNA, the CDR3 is TGCGCCAGCAGCCTGACTAGCGGCACCTACGAGCAGTACTTC.

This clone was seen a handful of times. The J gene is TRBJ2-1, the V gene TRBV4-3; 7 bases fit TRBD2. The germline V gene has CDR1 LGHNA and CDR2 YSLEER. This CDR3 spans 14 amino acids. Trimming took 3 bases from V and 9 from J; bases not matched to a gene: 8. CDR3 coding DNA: TGCGCCAGCAGCCAGGCGGGAGAGGGGCCTGAGCAGTTCTTC. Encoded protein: CASSQAGEGPEQFF.

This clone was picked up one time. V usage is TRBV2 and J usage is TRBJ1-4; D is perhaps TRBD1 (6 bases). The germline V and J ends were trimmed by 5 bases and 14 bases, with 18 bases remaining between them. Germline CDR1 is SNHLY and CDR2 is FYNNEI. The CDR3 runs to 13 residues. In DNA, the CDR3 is TGTGCCAGCAGTAAAAGACAGGTCGAATCTCTGTTTTTT. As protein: CASSKRQVESLFF.

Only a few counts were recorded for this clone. The CDR3 protein is CASSDTGTYGYTF. CDR3 nucleotides: TGTGCCAGCAGTGATACAGGGACCTATGGCTACACCTTC. V and J are TRBV27 and TRBJ1-2; tentatively, D is TRBD1 (6 bases). The CDR3 runs 13 residues. Germline assignment: CDR1 MNHEY and CDR2 SMNVEV (reference sequence). Trimming pared 5 bases from V and 4 bases from J, leaving 11 bases between.

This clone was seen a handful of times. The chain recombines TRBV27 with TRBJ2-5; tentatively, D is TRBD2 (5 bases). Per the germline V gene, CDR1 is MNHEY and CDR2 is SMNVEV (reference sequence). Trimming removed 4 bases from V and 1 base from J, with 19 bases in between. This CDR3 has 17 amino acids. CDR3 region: CASSSVAGAPFQETQYF. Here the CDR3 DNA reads TGTGCCAGCAGTTCGGTGGCGGGCGCCCCCTTCCAAGAGACCCAGTACTTC.

CDR3 region: CASSQSTSGIPGMYEQYF. DNA of the CDR3: TGCGCCAGCAGTCAATCGACTAGCGGAATCCCCGGAATGTACGAGCAGTACTTC. V usage is TRBV23-1 and J usage is TRBJ2-7; 9 bases line up with TRBD2. TRBV23-1 falls under the ORF class, with uncertain function. With V trimmed by 0 bases and J by 4 bases, 13 bases remained unmatched. This CDR3 region has 18 residues.

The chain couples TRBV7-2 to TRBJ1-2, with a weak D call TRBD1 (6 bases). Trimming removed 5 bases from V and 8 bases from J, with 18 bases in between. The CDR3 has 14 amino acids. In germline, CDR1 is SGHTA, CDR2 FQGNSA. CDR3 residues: CASSLRQEEDGYTF. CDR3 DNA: TGTGCCAGCAGCCTACGACAGGAGGAGGACGGCTACACCTTC.

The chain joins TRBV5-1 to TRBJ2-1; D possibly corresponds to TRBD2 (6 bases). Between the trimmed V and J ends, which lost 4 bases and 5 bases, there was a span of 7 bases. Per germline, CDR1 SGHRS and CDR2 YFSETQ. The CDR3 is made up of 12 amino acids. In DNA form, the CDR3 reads TGCGCCAGCAGCCCGGGGGACAATGAGCAGTTCTTC. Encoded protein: CASSPGDNEQFF.

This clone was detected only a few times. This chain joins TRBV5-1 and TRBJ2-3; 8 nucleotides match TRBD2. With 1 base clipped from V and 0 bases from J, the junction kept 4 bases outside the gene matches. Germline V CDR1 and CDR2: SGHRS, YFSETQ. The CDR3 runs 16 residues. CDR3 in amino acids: CASSLTGRGSTDTQYF. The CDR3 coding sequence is TGCGCCAGCAGCTTGACCGGGAGGGGGAGCACAGATACGCAGTATTTT.

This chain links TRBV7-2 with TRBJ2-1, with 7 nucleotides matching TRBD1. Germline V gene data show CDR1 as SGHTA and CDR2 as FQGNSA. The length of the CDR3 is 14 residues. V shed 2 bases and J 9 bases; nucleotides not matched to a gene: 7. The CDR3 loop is CASSLRTGGSEQFF. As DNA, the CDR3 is TGTGCCAGCAGCTTACGGACAGGAGGAAGTGAGCAGTTCTTC.

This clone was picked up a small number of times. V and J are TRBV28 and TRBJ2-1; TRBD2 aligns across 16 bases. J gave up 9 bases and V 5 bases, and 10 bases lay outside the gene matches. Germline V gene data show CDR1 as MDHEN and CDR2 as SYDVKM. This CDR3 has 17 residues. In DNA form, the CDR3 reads TGTGCCAGCAGTGTCGGGACTAGCGGGAGGGCCAAGTTTGAGCAGTTCTTC. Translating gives CASSVGTSGRAKFEQFF. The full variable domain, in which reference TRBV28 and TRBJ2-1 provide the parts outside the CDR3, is DVKVTQSSRYLVKRTGEKVFLECVQDMDHENMFWYRQDPGLGLRLIYFSYDVKMKEKGDIPEGYSVSREKKERFSLILESASTNQTSMYLCASSVGTSGRAKFEQFFGPGTRLTVL.

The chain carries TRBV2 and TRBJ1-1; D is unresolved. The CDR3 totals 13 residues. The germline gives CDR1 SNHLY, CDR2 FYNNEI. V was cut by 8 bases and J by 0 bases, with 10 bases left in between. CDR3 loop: CASVIEVNTEAFF. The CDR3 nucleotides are TGTGCCAGCGTGATTGAGGTGAACACTGAAGCTTTCTTT.

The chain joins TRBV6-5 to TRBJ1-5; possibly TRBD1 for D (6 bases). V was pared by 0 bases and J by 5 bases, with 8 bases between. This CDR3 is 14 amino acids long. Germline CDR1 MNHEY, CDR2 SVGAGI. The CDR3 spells CASSYSSGDQPQHF. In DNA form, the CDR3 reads TGTGCCAGCAGTTACTCATCAGGGGATCAGCCCCAGCATTTT.

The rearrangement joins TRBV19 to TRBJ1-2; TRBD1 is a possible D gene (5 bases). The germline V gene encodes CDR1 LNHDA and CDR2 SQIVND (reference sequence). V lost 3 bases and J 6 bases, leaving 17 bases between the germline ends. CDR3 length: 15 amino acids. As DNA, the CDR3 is TGTGCCAGTAGTATCAGGAGATCGCAGGGTAATGGCTACACCTTC. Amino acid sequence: CASSIRRSQGNGYTF.

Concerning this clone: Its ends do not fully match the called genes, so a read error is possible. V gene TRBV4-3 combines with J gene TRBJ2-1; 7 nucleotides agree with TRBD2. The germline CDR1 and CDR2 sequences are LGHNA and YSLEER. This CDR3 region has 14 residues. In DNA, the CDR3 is TGCGCCAGCAGCCAAGATACGCTAGCGGCTGAGGAGTTCTTC. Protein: CASSQDTLAAEEFF.

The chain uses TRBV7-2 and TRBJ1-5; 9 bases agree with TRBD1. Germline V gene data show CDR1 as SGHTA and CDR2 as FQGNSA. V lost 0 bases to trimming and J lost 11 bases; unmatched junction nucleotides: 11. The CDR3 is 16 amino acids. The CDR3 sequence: CASSLALDRGERSQHF. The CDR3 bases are TGTGCCAGCAGCTTAGCGCTGGACAGGGGCGAGAGGTCCCAGCATTTT. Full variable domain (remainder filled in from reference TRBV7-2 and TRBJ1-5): GAGVSQSPSNKVTEKGKDVELRCDPISGHTALYWYRQSLGQGLEFLIYFQGNSAPDKSGLPSDRFSAERTGGSVSTLTIQRTQQEDSAVYLCASSLALDRGERSQHFGDGTRLSIL.

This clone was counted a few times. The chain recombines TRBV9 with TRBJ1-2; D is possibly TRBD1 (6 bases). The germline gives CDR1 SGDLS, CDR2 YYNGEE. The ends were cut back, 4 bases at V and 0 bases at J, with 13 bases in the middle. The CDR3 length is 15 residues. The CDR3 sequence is CASSPGGLANYGYTF. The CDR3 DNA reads TGTGCCAGCAGCCCGGGGGGCCTAGCTAACTATGGCTACACCTTC.